The entry below describes one TCR beta chain. Its antigen is as yet unknown. 60 Vbeta and 13 Jbeta primers were used in PCR. Sequencing used immunoSEQ multiplex PCR; TCRdb keeps in-frame clones, though not all of them. The repertoire includes 150,000 to 200,000 clones, less than 80% of them detected once, and around 1.9% sits in the top ten. Healthy bone marrow donors formed the donor group. This specimen belongs to a study of cytomegalovirus exposure and HLA in healthy donors. General study points: High sensitivity and specificity were reportedly achieved when the classifier diagnosed cytomegalovirus status.

This TCR derives from a man in his forties in good health and CMV-seronegative. The sequencing input was PBMCs.

The DNA for the CDR3 is TGTGCCATCAGGCGACAAGAGAACACTGAAGCTTTCTTT. It yields the protein CAIRRQENTEAFF. The chain employs TRBV10-3 and TRBJ1-1; no clear D. V gave up 6 bases and J gave up 1 base, with 9 bases separating them. The germline V gene has CDR1 ENHRY and CDR2 SYGVKD. This CDR3 has 13 amino acids.